This T cell receptor beta chain emerged from a study of circulating CD8 cells and anti-PD-1 response in melanoma. Study-level points and caveats: Experiments were generally run without replicates. TIGIT repertoires were least diverse, DNEG repertoires most diverse. The cohort mixed treatment-naive and previously treated patients. A small cohort with few responders supplied the baseline and M1 comparisons.

V shed 5 bases and J 5 bases; nucleotides not matched to a gene: 6. Germline CDR1 and CDR2: SNHLY and FYNNEI. This CDR3 contains 14 residues. The QIAseq Immune Repertoire TCR panel built the libraries from roughly 15 ng of total RNA. TCRdb reprocessed the reads with MiXCR, giving one entry per CDR3 protein. The sample carries approximately 720 distinct CDR3 sequences, roughly 7.6% recorded once. From live CD3+CD8+TCRalphabeta+ cells, four PD-1 and/or TIGIT subsets were sorted. Judged by abundance, this clonotype is large. Antigen unknown. The input for sequencing was CD8+ T cells from PBMCs, taken at baseline or after one month of anti-PD-1 therapy (not recorded which). The gene calls are TRBV2 and TRBJ2-7; 10 bases are a match to TRBD1. This receptor was taken from a human donor with melanoma. The CDR3: CASSPGTGVDEQYF. CDR3 nucleotides: TGTGCCAGCAGTCCCGGGACAGGGGTAGACGAGCAGTACTTC.